Shown below are 27 T cell receptor beta chains from a single sample sequenced in a study of beta chain features in type 1 diabetes. The whole isolated RNA underwent reverse transcription, so sequencing captured expressed TCRB transcripts. Profiled with immunoSEQ multiplex PCR; TCRdb holds only in-frame clones, not every one. The data show 35,000 to 45,000 clones, with roughly 64% seen just once and approximately 2% held by the top ten. The sequenced sample was Tregs from blood. The receptor source for this set is a woman under 40 in good health.

In DNA form, the CDR3 reads TGTGCCAGCAGCGTAGACCCAGGGCACACCTACGAGCAGTACTTC. It specifies CASSVDPGHTYEQYF. The chain is built from TRBV9 and TRBJ2-7, with D perhaps TRBD1 (5 bases). Trimming removed 0 bases from V and 2 bases from J, with 12 bases in between. The CDR3 covers 15 residues. Germline values: CDR1 SGDLS, CDR2 YYNGEE.

This sequence joins TRBV28 and TRBJ2-4, with TRBD2 matching over 11 bases. Trimming cost V 5 bases and J 6 bases; bases outside gene matches: 3. The CDR3 loop spans 14 amino acids. Looked up from germline, CDR1 is MDHEN and CDR2 is SYDVKM. This CDR3 is CASSKLAGVNIQYF. The CDR3 coding sequence is TGTGCCAGCAGTAAACTAGCGGGAGTAAACATTCAGTACTTC.

The chain employs TRBV9 and TRBJ2-1, with 13 bases matching TRBD2. This CDR3 is 17 amino acids long. The trim removed 3 bases at V and 5 bases at J, leaving 8 bases unmatched. The germline gives CDR1 SGDLS, CDR2 YYNGEE. DNA of the CDR3: TGTGCCAGCAGCGACCCCGGACTAGCGGGAGTCCACAATGAGCAGTTCTTC. It is translated as CASSDPGLAGVHNEQFF.

The J gene is TRBJ1-5, the V gene TRBV7-2; D not certain. V was pared by 5 bases and J by 0 bases, with 14 bases between. This CDR3 spans 16 amino acids. In germline, CDR1 is SGHTA, CDR2 FQGNSA. The CDR3 DNA reads as TGTGCCAGCAGCCTTGGAGGGAAACCTAGCAATCAGCCCCAGCATTTT. Its translation: CASSLGGKPSNQPQHF.

This chain uses TRBV5-1 with TRBJ1-6; 7 bases agree with TRBD1. The CDR3 totals 14 residues. The ends lost 0 bases at V and 10 bases at J; junction bases unmatched: 4. Germline V CDR1 and CDR2: SGHRS, YFSETQ. CDR3 in DNA: TGCGCCAGCAGCTTGGAAACAGGGGACTCACCCCTCCACTTT. This sequence encodes CASSLETGDSPLHF.

The CDR3: CASSLGLAGGPRNEQFF. Written as DNA, the CDR3 is TGTGCCAGCAGCTTGGGACTAGCGGGAGGGCCGCGAAATGAGCAGTTCTTC. The rearrangement links TRBV5-4 to TRBJ2-1; TRBD2 matches 14 bases. The CDR3 is 17 residues long. Germline CDR1 is SGHNT and CDR2 is YYREEE (reference sequence). Losses at the gene ends were 0 bases for V and 7 bases for J; bases not matched to a gene: 6.

The rearrangement links TRBV18 to TRBJ2-1; D uncertain. The CDR3 has 11 amino acids. V was pared by 6 bases and J by 3 bases, with 3 bases between. The germline gives CDR1 KGHSH, CDR2 LQKENI. CDR3 sequence reads: CASSGYNEQFF. In DNA form, the CDR3 reads TGTGCCAGCTCCGGCTACAATGAGCAGTTCTTC.

CDR3 coding DNA: TGTGCCTGGGGAGGGCAGTACTTC. Amino acid sequence: CAWGGQYF. The chain carries TRBV30 and TRBJ2-7; D perhaps matches TRBD2 (5 bases). Trimming left V 5 bases short and J 9 bases short, with 5 bases between. The CDR3 has 8 amino acids. Germline assignment: CDR1 GTSNPN and CDR2 SVGIG (reference sequence).

The V gene is TRBV7-2, the J gene TRBJ2-3; unclear D gene. Germline V CDR1 and CDR2: SGHTA, FQGNSA. This CDR3 contains 12 residues. V was cut by 5 bases and J by 8 bases, with 11 bases left in between. The CDR3 region is CASSRSSSTQYF. CDR3 coding DNA: TGTGCCAGCAGCCGCTCTTCCAGTACGCAGTATTTT.

The chain is built from TRBV6-6 and TRBJ2-2; tentative D call: TRBD1 (6 bases). V was cut by 10 bases and J by 3 bases, with 12 bases left in between. The CDR3 is 13 amino acids. The V gene's germline CDR1 is MNHNY and CDR2 SVGAGI (reference sequence). CDR3 DNA sequence: TGTGCCACCATGGACAGTGACACCGGGGAGCTGTTTTTT. Translating gives CATMDSDTGELFF.

The CDR3 nucleotides read TGCAGCGTTGTGGGACTAGCGGGAATTAATGAGCAGTTCTTC. Translated: CSVVGLAGINEQFF. The chain carries TRBV29-1 and TRBJ2-1, with 13 nucleotides matching TRBD2. V was clipped by 4 bases and J by 7 bases; unmatched bases: 4. The CDR3 length is 14 residues. CDR1 is SQVTM and CDR2 is ANQGSEA in the germline V gene.

This clone was found a few times. This chain joins TRBV7-9 and TRBJ2-4, with 10 nucleotides matching TRBD2. The ends lost 1 base at V and 9 bases at J; junction bases unmatched: 3. CDR3 length: 14 amino acids. Germline V gene sequence: CDR1 SEHNR, CDR2 FQNEAQ (reference sequence). Here the CDR3 DNA reads TGTGCCAGCAGCTTAGAAGTAGCGGGAGGCATTCAGTACTTC. It encodes CASSLEVAGGIQYF.

The chain is built from TRBV18 and TRBJ2-2; 11 nucleotides line up with TRBD2. V was clipped by 8 bases and J by 3 bases; unmatched bases: 5. The CDR3 covers 15 residues. Germline CDR1 is KGHSH and CDR2 is LQKENI. The CDR3 sequence: CASGRTSGHTGELFF. In DNA form, the CDR3 reads TGTGCCAGCGGACGGACTAGCGGGCACACCGGGGAGCTGTTTTTT. Variable domain in full (rest from reference TRBV18 and TRBJ2-2): NAGVMQNPRHLVRRRGQEARLRCSPMKGHSHVYWYRQLPEEGLKFMVYLQKENIIDESGMPKERFSAEFPKEGPSILRIQQVVRGDSAAYFCASGRTSGHTGELFFGEGSRLTVL.

The gene calls are TRBV10-3 and TRBJ2-2, with a possible D match to TRBD1 (6 bases). V lost 11 bases and J lost 7, with 23 bases in between. Germline V gene lookup returns CDR1 ENHRY and CDR2 SYGVKD. This CDR3 spans 15 amino acids. DNA of the CDR3: TGTGCCGCTCGAGGGGGTGTCCCCCTCCACGGGGAGCTGTTTTTT. Translated, it gives CAARGGVPLHGELFF.

The chain links TRBV7-9 to TRBJ2-1; 12 bases line up with TRBD2. The CDR3 is 18 residues long. Germline V gives CDR1 SEHNR, CDR2 FQNEAQ (reference sequence). The V gene end was trimmed by 0 bases and the J gene end by 4 bases; junction bases not matched to a gene: 7. In DNA, the CDR3 is TGTGCCAGCAGCTTAGCCCAGACTAGCGGGAGTGAGTACAATGAGCAGTTCTTC. It specifies CASSLAQTSGSEYNEQFF.

This chain links TRBV7-6 with TRBJ2-2; TRBD1 aligns across 7 bases. Looked up from germline, CDR1 is SGHVS and CDR2 is FNYEAQ. The CDR3 is 16 residues long. J was trimmed by 1 base and V by 5 bases; bases with no gene match: 7. The CDR3 loop reads CASSRFRDRNTGELFF. In nucleotides, the CDR3 is TGTGCCAGCAGCCGATTCCGGGACAGGAACACCGGGGAGCTGTTTTTT.

The CDR3 DNA reads TGTGCCAGCACTAAAGCGGGCTCTGGGGCCAACGTCCTGACTTTC. Its protein is CASTKAGSGANVLTF. This chain links TRBV7-2 with TRBJ2-6; possible D gene TRBD2, 6 bases. Germline values: CDR1 SGHTA, CDR2 FQGNSA. V lost 7 bases, J lost 0 bases, and 10 bases lay in between. The CDR3 spans 15 residues.

The chain employs TRBV28 and TRBJ2-1, with TRBD2 matching 10 bases. There are 16 residues in the CDR3. The V gene's germline CDR1 is MDHEN and CDR2 SYDVKM. J was trimmed by 4 bases and V by 4 bases; bases with no gene match: 7. This CDR3 reads CASSSSGSEGYNEQFF. The CDR3 DNA reads as TGTGCCAGCAGTTCTAGCGGGAGCGAGGGGTACAATGAGCAGTTCTTC.

The chain recombines TRBV19 with TRBJ2-1; TRBD2 might be the D (5 bases). V was trimmed by 5 bases and J by 6 bases, leaving 17 bases between them. Germline V CDR1 and CDR2: LNHDA, SQIVND (reference sequence). The CDR3 runs 15 residues. The CDR3 loop reads CASSRAGKESNEQFF. DNA for the CDR3: TGTGCCAGTAGTCGGGCGGGCAAAGAGAGCAATGAGCAGTTCTTC.

As for this clone: Mismatch with germline at one junction end may stem from a read error. The J gene is TRBJ2-5, the V gene TRBV28; D gene uncertain. Germline lookup yields CDR1 MDHEN and CDR2 SYDVKM. The CDR3 length is 15 residues. The chain's CDR3 is CASSFGLRIGENQYF. CDR3 DNA: TGTGCCAGCAGTTTTGGTCTACGGATCGGAGAGAACCAGTACTTC.

The CDR3 sequence: CASSGTGEWSPLHF. CDR3 nucleotides: TGTGCCAGCTCAGGGACAGGGGAATGGTCACCCCTCCACTTT. The chain recombines TRBV27 with TRBJ1-6; TRBD1 matches 10 bases. V lost 8 bases and J lost 10; bases outside the gene matches: 8. The CDR3 is made up of 14 amino acids. CDR1 is MNHEY, CDR2 SMNVEV, per germline (reference sequence).

CDR3: CASSRDPRRFSDTQYF. CDR3 in DNA: TGTGCCAGCAGCCGAGACCCACGGCGGTTTTCAGATACGCAGTATTTT. The chain combines TRBV7-2 with TRBJ2-3; D is undetermined. Germline V gives CDR1 SGHTA, CDR2 FQGNSA. CDR3 length: 16 residues. V lost 5 bases to trimming and J lost 4 bases, with 19 bases between them.

The gene calls are TRBV7-2 and TRBJ2-5, with 14 bases matching TRBD2. CDR3 length: 16 residues. CDR1 is SGHTA and CDR2 is FQGNSA in the germline V gene. Losses at the gene ends were 4 bases for V and 3 bases for J; bases not matched to a gene: 4. The CDR3 sequence: CASSSLGLAGEETQYF. The DNA for the CDR3 is TGTGCCAGCAGCTCCCTGGGACTAGCGGGAGAAGAGACCCAGTACTTC.

CDR3: CASSFAVGGEEAFF. The CDR3 DNA sequence: TGTGCCAGCAGCTTTGCTGTTGGAGGGGAGGAAGCTTTCTTT. The gene calls are TRBV7-9 and TRBJ1-1; TRBD1 is a possible D gene (5 bases). The length of the CDR3 is 14 residues. Looked up from germline, CDR1 is SEHNR and CDR2 is FQNEAQ (reference sequence). The V and J ends lost 3 bases and 8 bases respectively, with 16 bases between them.

The V gene is TRBV9, the J gene TRBJ2-7; 9 nucleotides align to TRBD2. The V and J ends lost 3 bases and 2 bases, in that order; junction bases with no gene match: 6. The CDR3 sequence is 15 residues long. Germline V lookup: CDR1 SGDLS, CDR2 YYNGEE. The CDR3 is CASSGGTSPTYEQYF. CDR3 sequence (DNA): TGTGCCAGCAGCGGGGGGACTAGCCCAACCTACGAGCAGTACTTC.

This clone occurred once. The chain is built from TRBV20-1 and TRBJ2-1, with TRBD2 as a possible D gene (6 bases). V was pared by 3 bases and J by 6 bases, with 6 bases between. Germline lookup yields CDR1 DFQATT and CDR2 SNEGSKA (reference sequence). The CDR3 sequence is 11 residues long. The chain's CDR3 is CSASGSNEQFF. CDR3 nucleotides: TGCAGTGCTAGCGGGAGCAATGAGCAGTTCTTC.

A few counts support this clone. The genes are TRBV29-1 and TRBJ1-2; D may be TRBD1 (5 bases). Germline CDR1 is SQVTM and CDR2 is ANQGSEA. This CDR3 is 13 amino acids long. Trimming took 6 bases from V and 0 from J, leaving 11 bases between them. The chain's CDR3 is CSVDTISNYGYTF. For the CDR3, the DNA is TGCAGCGTGGACACCATTTCTAACTATGGCTACACCTTC. Variable domain in full (rest from reference TRBV29-1 and TRBJ1-2): SAVISQKPSRDICQRGTSLTIQCQVDSQVTMMFWYRQQPGQSLTLIATANQGSEATYESGFVIDKFPISRPNLTFSTLTVSNMSPEDSSIYLCSVDTISNYGYTFGSGTRLTVV.